Presented here are 29 T cell receptor beta chains from one specimen sequenced in a study of blood T cell repertoires in COVID-19 (TCRdb year 2020). The protocol used for the library was the immunoSEQ multiplex PCR assay. TCRdb's version of the immuneACCESS table is confined to in-frame rearrangements and falls short of the full clone set. An unresolved V gene accounts for under half of the shortfall where checked; the remainder is of unknown origin. The sample yields fewer than 150,000 clones; around 78% were counted once. The ten largest clones represent under 3% of the sample. The specimen sequenced was peripheral blood. The receptors originated from a man between 65 and 79 years old with acute or convalescent COVID-19.

V is TRBV29-1 and J is TRBJ1-1; 8 bases align to TRBD1. Germline trimming cut 4 bases from V and 3 bases from J; bases unmatched to any gene: 4. The germline gives CDR1 SQVTM, CDR2 ANQGSEA. This CDR3 contains 13 residues. The CDR3 loop is CSVVHRGDTEAFF. As DNA, the CDR3 is TGCAGCGTTGTGCACAGGGGGGACACTGAAGCTTTCTTT.

The CDR3 region is CASRPTSRLTDTQYF. CDR3 DNA: TGTGCCAGCAGGCCCACTAGTCGTCTCACAGATACGCAGTATTTT. The V call is TRBV7-9, the J call TRBJ2-3; D possibly corresponds to TRBD2 (5 bases). The length of the CDR3 is 15 residues. V was pared by 6 bases and J by 2 bases, with 15 bases between. The germline V gene has CDR1 SEHNR and CDR2 FQNEAQ (reference sequence).

The chain links TRBV27 to TRBJ2-1; 8 bases align to TRBD2. The CDR3 consists of 15 residues. After removal of 4 bases from V and 9 bases from J, the junction contained 11 bases not matched to a gene. Germline V lookup: CDR1 MNHEY, CDR2 SMNVEV (reference sequence). The CDR3 DNA follows: TGTGCCAGCAGTTCCCCGGGAGGGGCACGGGCTGAGCAGTTCTTC. It specifies CASSSPGGARAEQFF.

The V and J genes are TRBV5-6 and TRBJ1-2; 7 nucleotides line up with TRBD1. Trimming at V came to 3 bases and at J to 4 bases, leaving 3 bases not matched to a gene. This CDR3 is 13 amino acids long. The germline gives CDR1 SGHDT, CDR2 YYEEEE. This CDR3 is CASSSRDSYGYTF. In nucleotides, the CDR3 is TGTGCCAGCAGCTCCCGGGACAGCTATGGCTACACCTTC.

The CDR3 loop is CSVDGQGLPEAFF. The CDR3 region has the DNA TGCAGCGTTGACGGACAGGGTCTACCTGAAGCTTTCTTT. The chain employs TRBV29-1 and TRBJ1-1; 8 nucleotides match TRBD1. The CDR3 extends over 13 amino acids. V gave up 3 bases and J gave up 6 bases; unmatched junction bases: 6. In germline, CDR1 is SQVTM, CDR2 ANQGSEA.

The J gene is TRBJ1-3, the V gene TRBV9; 8 bases are shared with TRBD1. Losses at the gene ends were 3 bases for V and 4 bases for J; bases not matched to a gene: 3. This CDR3 has 14 amino acids. Per the germline V gene, CDR1 is SGDLS and CDR2 is YYNGEE. Here the CDR3 DNA reads TGTGCCAGCAGCGGACAGGGGATGGGAAACACCATATATTTT. Translating gives CASSGQGMGNTIYF.

This clone has only a few counts. This chain uses TRBV5-5 with TRBJ1-3, with 10 bases lining up with TRBD1. Germline CDR1 is SGHKS and CDR2 is YYEKEE (reference sequence). V dropped 7 bases and J dropped 7; count of bases not matched to a gene: 11. The CDR3 totals 15 residues. The CDR3 DNA sequence: TGTGCCAGCTGTGACAGGGGGCTTCTTCCGAACACCATATATTTT. This encodes CASCDRGLLPNTIYF.

The chain joins TRBV4-2 to TRBJ2-5; tentatively, D is TRBD1 (6 bases). Germline V gene lookup returns CDR1 LGHNA and CDR2 YNFKEQ. The V and J ends lost 1 base and 3 bases respectively, with 6 bases between them. The CDR3 loop spans 13 amino acids. The CDR3 reads CASSQGTEETQYF. CDR3 DNA sequence: TGTGCCAGCAGCCAAGGGACAGAAGAGACCCAGTACTTC.

This clone turned up a few times. The V and J genes are TRBV3-1 (or the pseudogene TRBV3-2) and TRBJ1-2, with a weak D call TRBD1 (5 bases). Trimming left V 0 bases short and J 4 bases short, with 9 bases between. In germline, CDR1 is LGHDT, CDR2 YNNKEL (reference sequence). There are 14 residues in the CDR3. CDR3 DNA sequence: TGTGCCAGCAGCCAAGACAGGGTGAGCTATGGCTACACCTTC. It is translated as CASSQDRVSYGYTF.

This clone turned up a few times. The rearrangement links TRBV21-1 to TRBJ1-2. TRBV21-1 is recorded as a pseudogene. The CDR3 loop spans 14 amino acids. As DNA, the CDR3 is TGTGCCATCCAGCGCCCGACAGCGGGGGAAGGCTACACCTTC. Its protein is CAIQRPTAGEGYTF.

This chain uses TRBV6-5 with TRBJ1-2; TRBD1 matches at 7 bases. CDR1 MNHEY and CDR2 SVGAGI come from the germline V gene. This CDR3 is built from 14 residues. The V and J ends lost 6 bases and 3 bases, in that order; junction bases with no gene match: 7. This CDR3 is CASSRQGPYYGYTF. The CDR3 nucleotides read TGTGCCAGCAGCCGACAGGGACCTTACTATGGCTACACCTTC.

The chain employs TRBV15 and TRBJ1-5; D may be TRBD1 (5 bases). CDR1 LNHNV and CDR2 YYDKDF come from the germline V gene (reference sequence). Trimming took 1 base from V and 4 from J, leaving 11 bases between them. The CDR3 has 15 residues. CDR3: CATSRGQGFNQPQHF. CDR3 DNA: TGTGCCACCAGCAGAGGGCAGGGTTTTAATCAGCCCCAGCATTTT.

This rearrangement joins TRBV7-9 to TRBJ1-4; 7 nucleotides agree with TRBD1. CDR1 and CDR2 (germline): SEHNR, FQNEAQ (reference sequence). The trim removed 5 bases at V and 7 bases at J, leaving 7 bases unmatched. The CDR3 totals 14 residues. CDR3 nucleotide sequence: TGTGCCAGCAGCCTAGGACAGGACGGTGAAAAACTGTTTTTT. As protein: CASSLGQDGEKLFF.

The genes are TRBV9 and TRBJ1-2; no firm D call. Trimming pared 3 bases from V and 2 bases from J, leaving 11 bases between. The CDR3 length is 14 residues. CDR1 SGDLS and CDR2 YYNGEE come from the germline V gene. The CDR3 region is CASSEGGRNYGYTF. DNA for the CDR3: TGTGCCAGCAGCGAGGGAGGGCGGAACTATGGCTACACCTTC.

The V call is TRBV5-1, the J call TRBJ1-1; D possibly corresponds to TRBD1 (5 bases). This CDR3 has 13 amino acids. Trimming took 2 bases from V and 5 from J, leaving 10 bases between them. Germline V lookup: CDR1 SGHRS, CDR2 YFSETQ. Written as DNA, the CDR3 is TGCGCCAGCAGCTTAGGGGTTGGAACTGAAGCTTTCTTT. Translation gives CASSLGVGTEAFF.

This clone has a handful of counts. The chain couples TRBV2 to TRBJ1-1; no clear D. Germline CDR1 SNHLY, CDR2 FYNNEI. The V gene lost 6 bases and the J gene lost 2 bases, with 10 bases spanning the gap. The CDR3 runs to 13 residues. This CDR3 is CASRGDINTEAFF. In nucleotides, the CDR3 is TGTGCCAGCAGAGGTGACATCAACACTGAAGCTTTCTTT.

The chain joins TRBV5-1 to TRBJ2-7, with 11 bases matching TRBD1. This CDR3 region has 14 residues. Germline V gene lookup returns CDR1 SGHRS and CDR2 YFSETQ. V gave up 4 bases and J gave up 2 bases; unmatched junction bases: 2. CDR3 sequence: CASSPGQGAYEQYF. The CDR3 DNA reads TGCGCCAGCAGCCCGGGACAGGGGGCCTACGAGCAGTACTTC.

This rearrangement joins TRBV2 to TRBJ2-2; possible D gene TRBD2, 6 bases. CDR1 is SNHLY and CDR2 is FYNNEI in the germline V gene. The CDR3 loop spans 14 amino acids. The ends were cut back, 8 bases at V and 4 bases at J, with 14 bases in the middle. The CDR3 nucleotides read TGTGCCAGCCGGGAGCGGGTCCTCACCGGGGAGCTGTTTTTT. Amino acids: CASRERVLTGELFF.

The chain couples TRBV4-3 to TRBJ1-2, with 7 bases that match TRBD1. The trim removed 1 base at V and 4 bases at J, leaving 3 bases unmatched. In germline, CDR1 is LGHNA, CDR2 YSLEER. The CDR3 runs to 14 residues. CDR3 sequence (DNA): TGCGCCAGCAGCCAAGGACAGGGTGGCTATGGCTACACCTTC. Amino acids: CASSQGQGGYGYTF.

The chain is built from TRBV6-2 or TRBV6-3 and TRBJ1-1; D unresolved. V lost 5 bases and J lost 5, with 6 bases in between. The V gene's germline CDR1 is MNHEY and CDR2 SVGEGT. CDR3 length: 11 amino acids. The CDR3 nucleotides read TGTGCCAGCAGTACTACTACTGAAGCTTTCTTT. Protein product: CASSTTTEAFF.

V is TRBV6-2 or TRBV6-3 and J is TRBJ2-5, with 10 bases identical to TRBD2. After removal of 5 bases from V and 5 bases from J, the junction contained 5 bases not matched to a gene. The length of the CDR3 is 14 residues. Germline V CDR1 and CDR2: MNHEY, SVGEGT. The CDR3 region has the DNA TGTGCCAGCAGTAGCGGGGGGGCCGGGGAGACCCAGTACTTC. Translating it yields CASSSGGAGETQYF.

The chain carries TRBV10-3 and TRBJ1-1; 11 nucleotides agree with TRBD1. The CDR3 consists of 16 residues. Trimming at V came to 3 bases and at J to 1 base, leaving 4 bases not matched to a gene. Per the germline V gene, CDR1 is ENHRY and CDR2 is SYGVKD. The CDR3 loop reads CAISDPGQGANTEAFF. Written as DNA, the CDR3 is TGTGCCATCAGTGACCCTGGACAGGGGGCGAACACTGAAGCTTTCTTT.

This chain joins TRBV30 and TRBJ1-2, with 7 positions matching TRBD1. CDR1 is GTSNPN and CDR2 is SVGIG in the germline V gene (reference sequence). This CDR3 is built from 13 residues. Trimming cost V 3 bases and J 1 base; bases outside gene matches: 2. DNA for the CDR3: TGTGCCTGGAGAGGGGGCAATAACTATGGCTACACCTTC. Translated: CAWRGGNNYGYTF.

V usage is TRBV11-3 and J usage is TRBJ2-2; tentatively, D is TRBD1 (5 bases). The V and J ends lost 5 bases and 0 bases respectively, with 13 bases between them. CDR1 is SGHNT and CDR2 is YENEEA in the germline V gene. The CDR3 is made up of 16 amino acids. The CDR3 DNA reads as TGTGCCAGCAGCAAACAGGCAGGTCCGAACACCGGGGAGCTGTTTTTT. This codes for CASSKQAGPNTGELFF.

V usage is TRBV9 and J usage is TRBJ2-1; weak D call: TRBD2 (6 bases). Trimming removed 1 base from V and 15 bases from J, with 14 bases in between. Germline V lookup: CDR1 SGDLS, CDR2 YYNGEE. The CDR3 has 12 amino acids. The CDR3 DNA is TGTGCCAGCAGCGTAAACACCGGGGGTGTGTTCTTC. This sequence encodes CASSVNTGGVFF.

V usage is TRBV5-1 and J usage is TRBJ2-1; 7 bases fit TRBD1. The V gene's germline CDR1 is SGHRS and CDR2 YFSETQ. This CDR3 is 14 amino acids long. V was pared by 4 bases and J by 0 bases, with 1 base of the junction left unmatched. CDR3 residues: CASSRQGSYNEQFF. The CDR3, as DNA: TGCGCCAGCAGCCGACAGGGCTCCTACAATGAGCAGTTCTTC.

This clone has more than one count but fewer than ten. The chain has TRBV2 and TRBJ1-6; no reliable D call. Germline V CDR1 and CDR2: SNHLY, FYNNEI. V shed 9 bases and J shed 0 bases, with 6 bases lying between them. CDR3 length: 13 amino acids. CDR3 nucleotide sequence: TGTGCCAGTGGCAACTCCTATAATTCACCCCTCCACTTT. It is translated as CASGNSYNSPLHF.

The V call is TRBV4-2, the J call TRBJ2-1; 13 positions match TRBD2. The CDR3 is 17 amino acids. Trimming took 0 bases from V and 10 from J; bases not matched to a gene: 9. Germline V gene lookup returns CDR1 LGHNA and CDR2 YNFKEQ. The CDR3 loop reads CASSQDPTSGGPWEQFF. For the CDR3, the DNA is TGTGCCAGCAGCCAAGATCCGACTAGCGGGGGGCCTTGGGAGCAGTTCTTC.

The genes are TRBV21-1 and TRBJ1-2; whether TRBD1, the table's D call, matches the DNA was not checked. TRBV21-1 is listed as a pseudogene. This CDR3 region has 17 residues. This CDR3 is CASSLSDSVPANYGYTF. For the CDR3, the DNA is TGTGCCAGCAGCCTATCGGACAGTGTACCCGCTAACTATGGCTACACCTTC.